The source of this TCR beta chain is a study of blood T cell repertoires in COVID-19. Study-level background: Whether acute or convalescent, the COVID-19 samples came from the United States, Italy and Spain. Nucleic acid was either cDNA or gDNA, and it came from T cells, B-cell-depleted T cells, or PBMCs.

Per the original data handling: Amplifying reference gene primers gave estimates of nucleated cell counts. Data came from immunoSEQ multiplex PCR; TCRdb stores just in-frame clones and leaves some out. From that table come the V and J calls and clone size; the DNA was used to work out D and trimming. The top ten hold about 24% of the sample, which has more than 25,000 clones, 86% seen once. Deletions cut 2 bases from V and 0 bases from J, with 8 bases between. The CDR3 spans 14 residues. Germline V CDR1 and CDR2: SGHNT, YYREEE (reference sequence). Material for sequencing was peripheral blood. This receptor was obtained from a human donor with active COVID-19. The donor label of this sample is uncertain. The chain employs TRBV5-4 and TRBJ1-1; D call uncertain. DNA of the CDR3: TGTGCCAGCAGCTTAGAGGCACTGAACACTGAAGCTTTCTTT. Its protein product is CASSLEALNTEAFF.